Shown below are 23 T cell receptor beta chains from a single sample sequenced in a study of tumor and adjacent non-tumor tissue in lung cancer. No cell sorting was done before RNA was extracted from the tissue. A modified ARM-PCR protocol with three rounds of nested PCR amplified TCRbeta. TCRdb re-called the multiplex PCR reads through MiXCR, storing one row per CDR3 protein. The data contain approximately 65,000 distinct CDR3 sequences, approximately 63% of them singletons. Sequenced material: lung tumor tissue. The receptors were gathered from a man aged 45-60 years with non-small cell lung cancer.

A word on this clonotype: A much larger clone sits a single nucleotide away, making a read error possible. The rearrangement uses TRBV29-1 and TRBJ1-5; D is unclear. The ends were cut back, 6 bases at V and 6 bases at J, with 15 bases in the middle. The CDR3 length is 13 residues. The germline gives CDR1 SQVTM, CDR2 ANQGSEA. CDR3 amino acids: CSVKLDGSQPQHF. Written as DNA, the CDR3 is TGCAGCGTCAAACTAGACGGGAGTCAGCCCCAGCATTTT.

On this clonotype: Given a much more abundant clone one base away, this may be a read error. The rearrangement uses TRBV12-3 or TRBV12-4 and TRBJ1-6, with no clear D. Trimming shortened V by 6 bases and J by 1 base, and 7 bases separated the two germline ends. CDR3 length: 14 amino acids. The CDR3 DNA reads TGTGCCAGCAGAAATAGGTCCTATAATTCACCCCTCCACTTT. Encoded protein: CASRNRSYNSPLHF.

This rearrangement joins TRBV20-1 to TRBJ2-5, with D perhaps matching TRBD2 (7 bases). The CDR3 is made up of 14 amino acids. V lost 2 bases and J 4 bases, leaving 14 bases between the germline ends. CDR1 and CDR2 (germline): DFQATT, SNEGSKA (reference sequence). CDR3 protein: CSARSPGGGETQYF. The CDR3 bases are TGCAGTGCTAGATCACCGGGGGGCGGAGAGACCCAGTACTTC.

Worth noting for this clonotype: One junction end does not reproduce the germline sequence, and a read error may be involved. The rearrangement joins TRBV6-6 to TRBJ1-5, with 7 bases matching TRBD1. Germline-derived CDR1 and CDR2 are MNHNY and SVGAGI (reference sequence). There are 15 residues in the CDR3. CDR3 nucleotide sequence: TGTGCTAGCAGGTCCGGGACAGATAGCACTCAGCCCCAGCATTTT. Amino acids: CASRSGTDSTQPQHF.

In its sample, this clonotype ranks as medium-sized. This rearrangement joins TRBV29-1 to TRBJ1-2, with 7 positions matching TRBD1. The CDR3 extends over 11 amino acids. The germline CDR1 and CDR2 sequences are SQVTM and ANQGSEA. J was trimmed by 7 bases and V by 6 bases; bases with no gene match: 5. The DNA of the CDR3 is TGCAGCGTCGCTCAGGGGGGTGGCTACACCTTC. Encoded protein: CSVAQGGGYTF.

The chain has TRBV11-2 and TRBJ2-5, with 15 bases fitting TRBD2. CDR3 length equals 20 residues. Per germline, CDR1 SGHAT and CDR2 FQNNGV. The CDR3 coding sequence is TGTGTCGACAGCTCCGAACTAGGAGGACTAGCGGGGGGGCGGAGAGAGACCCAGTACTTC. Amino acids: CVDSSELGGLAGGRRETQYF.

This clonotype has ten or more counts. The V call is TRBV5-4, the J call TRBJ2-1, with 8 bases lining up with TRBD1. V shed 2 bases, J shed 10 bases, and the junction held 8 bases outside the gene matches. There are 14 residues in the CDR3. CDR1 is SGHNT and CDR2 is YYREEE in the germline V gene (reference sequence). The DNA of the CDR3 is TGTGCCAGCAGCTTAGGACAGGGAGAAGGGGAGCAGTTCTTC. Protein sequence: CASSLGQGEGEQFF.

The genes are TRBV29-1 and TRBJ2-3, with D unresolved. The V gene lost 7 bases and the J gene lost 4 bases, with 18 bases spanning the gap. The length of the CDR3 is 14 residues. The V gene's germline CDR1 is SQVTM and CDR2 ANQGSEA. CDR3 nucleotide sequence: TGCAGCGCTGGCAACCGAGCAGGTCCAGATACGCAGTATTTT. The encoded protein is CSAGNRAGPDTQYF.

The V gene is TRBV11-1, the J gene TRBJ2-7; D tentatively fits TRBD1 or TRBD2 (5 bases each). Germline V CDR1 and CDR2: SGHAT, FQDESV (reference sequence). V was pared by 5 bases and J by 0 bases, with 11 bases between. The length of the CDR3 is 14 residues. Here the CDR3 DNA reads TGTGCCAGCAGCCGGGGACGGAGCTCCTACGAGCAGTACTTC. Protein: CASSRGRSSYEQYF.

In the case of this clonotype: Germline is not matched at one junction end, which may reflect a read error. CDR3 sequence: CTSSPNSGSPNSYEQYF. The CDR3 region has the DNA TGTACCAGCAGCCCCAATAGCGGGAGCCCCAACTCCTACGAGCAGTACTTC. The chain employs TRBV6-6 and TRBJ2-7; 9 bases are shared with TRBD2. This CDR3 is built from 17 residues. Germline values: CDR1 MNHNY, CDR2 SVGAGI (reference sequence).

Regarding this clonotype: Lacking the conserved final phenylalanine or tryptophan, this CDR3 likely reflects a read error. V gene TRBV4-1 combines with J gene TRBJ2-7; 13 bases match TRBD2. V shed 3 bases, J shed 8 bases, and the junction held 7 bases outside the gene matches. CDR1 is MGHRA and CDR2 is YSYEKL in the germline V gene. This CDR3 has 15 residues. DNA for the CDR3: TGCGCCAGCAGCCATAGACTAGCGGGAGGTCGCCAGCAGTACTTA. Its translation is CASSHRLAGGRQQYL.

This clonotype was seen at least ten times. The chain's CDR3 is CASSSDGADSTDTQYF. The CDR3 DNA reads as TGCGCCAGCAGCTCGGATGGGGCGGATAGCACAGATACGCAGTATTTT. The chain combines TRBV5-1 with TRBJ2-3; tentatively, D is TRBD1 (5 bases). The CDR3 runs to 16 residues. Between the trimmed V and J ends, which lost 3 bases and 0 bases, there was a span of 14 bases. CDR1 and CDR2 from the germline V gene are SGHRS and YFSETQ.

There are a few counts of this clonotype. This chain connects TRBV28 to TRBJ2-2; D might be TRBD1 (6 bases). V lost 3 bases, J lost 3 bases, and 23 bases lay in between. This CDR3 is built from 19 residues. Germline loops: CDR1 MDHEN, CDR2 SYDVKM. The DNA of the CDR3 is TGTGCCAGCAGTTTCTTTCAATATCTACAGGGTGAATACACCGGGGAGCTGTTTTTT. This sequence encodes CASSFFQYLQGEYTGELFF.

A word on this clonotype: A much larger clone sits a single nucleotide away, making a read error possible. This chain connects TRBV7-9 to TRBJ1-1, with a possible D match to TRBD1 (5 bases). Germline loops: CDR1 SEHNR, CDR2 FQNEAQ (reference sequence). This CDR3 has 15 residues. The CDR3 DNA reads TGTGCCAGCAGGAATCATAGGGAGGGGAGCACTGGAGCTTTCTTT. The encoded protein is CASRNHREGSTGAFF.

To note about this clonotype: Given a much more abundant clone one base away, this may be a read error. V is TRBV12-3 or TRBV12-4 and J is TRBJ2-5; unclear D gene. The CDR3 is 13 amino acids. The V end lost 3 bases, the J end lost 2 bases, and 7 bases lay between the germline ends. Written as DNA, the CDR3 is TGTGCCAGCAGTTTCAGCAGACAAGAGACCCAGTACTTC. As protein: CASSFSRQETQYF.

With regard to this clonotype: This may stem from a read error, because a much larger clone lies one nucleotide away. This chain joins TRBV10-3 and TRBJ1-1, with a tentative D call TRBD1 (6 bases). The length of the CDR3 is 14 residues. Looked up from germline, CDR1 is ENHRY and CDR2 is SYGVKD. The V end was cut by 9 bases, the J end by 6 bases, with 20 bases between. CDR3 sequence reads: CAIETGTPGSEAFF. The DNA of the CDR3 is TGTGCCATTGAAACAGGGACCCCCGGGTCTGAAGCTTTCTTT.

By sample fraction, this clonotype is large. This rearrangement joins TRBV6-1 to TRBJ2-7; no definite D call. The CDR3 totals 12 residues. Deletions cut 5 bases from V and 2 bases from J, with 7 bases between. Germline V lookup: CDR1 MNHNS, CDR2 SASEGT. CDR3 nucleotide sequence: TGTGCCAGCAGTTCCGTTGCCTACGAGCAGTACTTC. Encoded protein: CASSSVAYEQYF.

The chain combines TRBV6-6 with TRBJ1-2; 9 bases map to TRBD1. Germline lookup yields CDR1 MNHNY and CDR2 SVGAGI (reference sequence). The CDR3 loop spans 15 amino acids. The V segment lost 7 bases and the J segment 8 bases; nucleotides outside the gene matches: 14. The CDR3 DNA reads as TGTGCCAGCAACCTCCGGGACAGGGACTTAGGGGGCTACACCTTC. Its translation is CASNLRDRDLGGYTF.

In the case of this clonotype: Its ends do not fully match the called genes, so a read error is possible. The CDR3 reads CVSSLDRGFPYEQYF. Written as DNA, the CDR3 is TGTGTCAGCAGCTTAGATCGGGGGTTCCCCTACGAGCAGTACTTC. The V and J genes are TRBV11-2 and TRBJ2-7, with D maybe TRBD2 (6 bases). Germline V gene sequence: CDR1 SGHAT, CDR2 FQNNGV. The CDR3 has 15 amino acids.

In the case of this clonotype: Mismatch with germline at one junction end may stem from a read error. V and J are TRBV28 and TRBJ2-4; D possibly uses TRBD1 or TRBD2 (6 bases each). Germline V gives CDR1 MDHEN, CDR2 SYDVKM. The CDR3 covers 17 residues. The CDR3 reads CASSPRGRTMLLSPVEF. As DNA, the CDR3 is TGTGCCAGCAGTCCCCGGGGGCGGACTATGCTGTTATCCCCGGTGGAGTTC.

Comment on this clonotype: One base away lies a much larger clone, so this may be a sequencing read error. V and J are TRBV20-1 and TRBJ2-7; TRBD2 is a possible D gene (7 bases). This CDR3 has 14 amino acids. The germline gives CDR1 DFQATT, CDR2 SNEGSKA (reference sequence). The CDR3 spells CSSRIRGARGEQYF. Here the CDR3 DNA reads TGCAGTTCTAGAATCCGGGGGGCTAGGGGCGAGCAGTACTTC.

V usage is TRBV6-5 and J usage is TRBJ2-4; D might be TRBD1 or TRBD2, each matching 5 bases. CDR3 length: 16 residues. V lost 7 bases and J lost 0, with 16 bases in between. The germline gives CDR1 MNHEY, CDR2 SVGAGI. CDR3 amino acids: CASNSGTSLAKNIQYF. In DNA, the CDR3 is TGTGCCAGCAATTCGGGGACGAGTCTAGCCAAAAACATTCAGTACTTC.

Of note for this clonotype: At one end, the junction sequence differs from germline, possibly due to a read error. The J gene is TRBJ2-2, the V gene TRBV6-5; D possibly matches TRBD1 or TRBD2 (5 bases each). The germline V gene encodes CDR1 MNHEY and CDR2 SVGAGI. This CDR3 spans 13 amino acids. The CDR3 coding sequence is TGTGCCAGCAGTTATATGACAGCCGGGGAGCTATTTTTT. It codes for CASSYMTAGELFF.